This note documents a single TCR beta chain sequence. Its antigen is not identified. The data belong to a study of cytomegalovirus exposure and HLA in healthy donors. Study in general: A subsequent analysis stated that the 100 to 150 validation repertoires were run on the same platform as the roughly 710 first-cohort repertoires. Overall study findings and caveats: The listing of roughly 160 TCR beta chains classed them as cytomegalovirus-associated. The CMV antigen specificity of a few CMV-associated chains was confirmed through in vitro analysis.

Sequencing used immunoSEQ multiplex PCR; TCRdb keeps in-frame clones, though not all of them. Of some 260,000 clones in the sample, more than 85% were seen once. The germline gives CDR1 MDHEN, CDR2 SYDVKM. This CDR3 spans 14 amino acids. The germline V and J ends were trimmed by 5 bases and 4 bases, with 14 bases remaining between them. Sample: PBMCs. The genes are TRBV28 and TRBJ1-2; perhaps TRBD1 as D (5 bases). The sequence derives from a man aged 18-30 years in good health and CMV-seropositive. CDR3 residues: CASSPPGRSYGYTF. The CDR3, as DNA: TGTGCCAGCAGTCCCCCGGGACGGAGCTATGGCTACACCTTC.